This section outlines one T cell receptor (beta chain) sequence together with its context. These data come from a study of monozygotic twins with inflammatory bowel disease. Samples each yielded cDNA through eight separate reactions. The template switching step added UMIs that contained a 6-nucleotide sample barcode. Using the 5' RACE reads, TCRdb records one entry per CDR3 protein without DNA. The sample totals 400,000 to 500,000 distinct CDR3 sequences; its top ten clones hold 2% to 3%. The CDR3 extends over 12 amino acids. The germline V gene has CDR1 KGHSH and CDR2 LQKENI. Researchers isolated total RNA from whole blood without sorting T cells.

Sequencing was done on a sample of blood. The receptor was isolated from a human donor with ulcerative colitis or Crohn's disease, or a healthy co-twin of an affected twin (not recorded which). This chain links TRBV18 with TRBJ1-5. This chain's CDR3 is CASSDYGQPQHF.